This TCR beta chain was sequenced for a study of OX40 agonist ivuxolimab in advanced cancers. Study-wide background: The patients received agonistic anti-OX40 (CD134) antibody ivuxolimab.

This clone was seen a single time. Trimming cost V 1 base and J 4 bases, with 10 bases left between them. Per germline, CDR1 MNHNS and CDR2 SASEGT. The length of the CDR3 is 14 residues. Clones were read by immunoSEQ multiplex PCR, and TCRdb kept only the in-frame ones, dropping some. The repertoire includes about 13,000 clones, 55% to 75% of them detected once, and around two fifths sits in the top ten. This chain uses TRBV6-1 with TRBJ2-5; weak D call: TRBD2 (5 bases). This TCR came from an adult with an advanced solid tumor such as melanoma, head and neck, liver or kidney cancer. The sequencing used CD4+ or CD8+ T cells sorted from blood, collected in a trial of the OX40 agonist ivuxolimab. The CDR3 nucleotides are TGTGCCAGCAGTGAAGGGCTAGCCAGAGAGACCCAGTACTTC. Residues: CASSEGLARETQYF.